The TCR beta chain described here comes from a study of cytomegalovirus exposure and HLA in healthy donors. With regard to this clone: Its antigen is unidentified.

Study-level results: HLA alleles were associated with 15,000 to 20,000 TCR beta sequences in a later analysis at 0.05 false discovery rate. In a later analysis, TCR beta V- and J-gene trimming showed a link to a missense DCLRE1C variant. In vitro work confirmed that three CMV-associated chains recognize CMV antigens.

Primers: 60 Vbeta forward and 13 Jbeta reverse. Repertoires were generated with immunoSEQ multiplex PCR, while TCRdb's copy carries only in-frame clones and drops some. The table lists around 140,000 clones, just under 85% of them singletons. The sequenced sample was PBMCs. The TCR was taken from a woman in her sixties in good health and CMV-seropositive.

The CDR3 DNA reads as TGTGCCAGCAGCAAGACAGGGGATGGGGAGCAGTACTTC. This sequence encodes CASSKTGDGEQYF. The chain employs TRBV6-6 and TRBJ2-7; 8 bases fit TRBD1. The CDR3 sequence is 13 residues long. The V gene end was trimmed by 6 bases and the J gene end by 7 bases; junction bases not matched to a gene: 8. Per germline, CDR1 MNHNY and CDR2 SVGAGI (reference sequence).